A selection of T cell receptor beta chains follows, all from one sample in a study of blood T cells in healthy people across ages. A single record per CDR3 protein comes from TCRdb applying MiXCR to the 5' RACE reads. The sample gives roughly 1,700,000 distinct CDR3 sequences, 28% of which show up once; less than 9.5% is in the top ten. Sequenced: blood. The source is a young woman in good health. The CDR3 runs from the conserved cysteine through the conserved F or W. D genes are given only for firm matches. Expanded clones are given a class, and other clones once, few, many or no size at all.

clone size | J gene | V gene | D gene | CDR3 DNA | CDR3 protein
NA | TRBJ2-7 | TRBV7-9 | NA | TGTGCCAGCAGCTTAGTAGACGGGGGCCCTAGCGAGCAGTACTTC | CASSLVDGGPSEQYF
NA | TRBJ1-1 | TRBV6-5 | NA | TGTGCCAGCAGTTTCACAGGGTACGGGAACACTGAAGCTTTCTTT | CASSFTGYGNTEAFF
NA | TRBJ2-6 | TRBV24-1 | NA | TGTGCCACCAGTACGGCTTTGGGGGCCAACGTCCTGACTTTC | CATSTALGANVLTF
many | TRBJ2-7 | TRBV3-1 | NA | TGTGCCAGCAGCCAAGAATACAGGAAGTACGAGCAGTACTTC | CASSQEYRKYEQYF
few | TRBJ2-7 | TRBV5-1 | NA | TGCGCCAGCAGCCAAAGCATGGGGTACGAGCAGTACTTC | CASSQSMGYEQYF
many | TRBJ2-7 | TRBV7-9 | NA | TGTGCCAGCGGGGGGACCAGCTCCTACGAGCAGTACTTC | CASGGTSSYEQYF
NA | TRBJ2-5 | TRBV12-3/TRBV12-4 | NA | TGTGCCAGCAGTTTAGGGACCCAGATAGCAGCAGAGACCCAGTACTTC | CASSLGTQIAAETQYF
many | TRBJ2-7 | TRBV5-1 | TRBD1 | TGCGCCAGCAGCTTCGGGACAGGTGAATCTTGGTACTTC | CASSFGTGESWYF
NA | TRBJ2-5 | TRBV29-1 | TRBD1 | TGCAGCGTGGAGGGGGGACAGGGGTACAATGAGCAGTACTTC | CSVEGGQGYNEQYF
NA | TRBJ2-2 | TRBV9 | NA | TGTGCCAGCAGCGTAGGGGGTCACCAAGGCACCGGGGAGCTGTTTTTT | CASSVGGHQGTGELFF